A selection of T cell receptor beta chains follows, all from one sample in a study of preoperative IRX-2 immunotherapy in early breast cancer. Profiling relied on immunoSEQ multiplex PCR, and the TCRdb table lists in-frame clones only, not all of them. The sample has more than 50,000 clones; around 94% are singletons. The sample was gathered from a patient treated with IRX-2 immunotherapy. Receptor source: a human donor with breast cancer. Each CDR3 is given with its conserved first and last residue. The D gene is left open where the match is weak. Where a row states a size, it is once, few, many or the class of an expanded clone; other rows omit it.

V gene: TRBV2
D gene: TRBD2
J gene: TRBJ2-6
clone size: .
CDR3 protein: CASRVSGRARGANVLTF
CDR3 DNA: TGTGCCAGCAGGGTTAGCGGGAGGGCGCGCGGGGCCAACGTCCTGACTTTC

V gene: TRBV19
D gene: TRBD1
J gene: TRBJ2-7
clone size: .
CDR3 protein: CASSITHDRANEQYF
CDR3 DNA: TGTGCCAGTAGTATCACCCACGACAGGGCGAACGAGCAGTACTTC

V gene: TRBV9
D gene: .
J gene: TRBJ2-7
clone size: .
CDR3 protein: CASSVTAQLEGEQYF
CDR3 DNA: TGTGCCAGCAGCGTGACAGCGCAACTCGAGGGGGAGCAGTACTTC

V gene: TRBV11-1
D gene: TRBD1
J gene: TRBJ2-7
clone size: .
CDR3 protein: CASSLAPDRDSYEQYF
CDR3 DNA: TGTGCCAGCAGCTTAGCCCCAGACAGGGACTCCTACGAGCAGTACTTC

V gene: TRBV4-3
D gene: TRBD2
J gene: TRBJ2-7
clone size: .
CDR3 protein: CASSLSRASGYYEQYF
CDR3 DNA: TGCGCCAGCAGCCTGTCTCGGGCTAGCGGCTACTACGAGCAGTACTTC

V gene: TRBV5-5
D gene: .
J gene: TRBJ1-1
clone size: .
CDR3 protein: CASSFTAGIMNTEAFF
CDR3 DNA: TGTGCCAGCAGCTTTACGGCGGGGATCATGAACACTGAAGCTTTCTTT

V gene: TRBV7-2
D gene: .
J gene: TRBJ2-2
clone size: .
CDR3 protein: CASSLRAGAGTNTGELFF
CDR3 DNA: TGTGCCAGCAGCTTACGGGCCGGAGCGGGCACGAACACCGGGGAGCTGTTTTTT

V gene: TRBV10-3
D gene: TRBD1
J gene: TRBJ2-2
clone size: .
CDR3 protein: CAISAQGANTGELFF
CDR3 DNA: TGTGCCATCAGTGCGCAGGGGGCGAACACCGGGGAGCTGTTTTTT

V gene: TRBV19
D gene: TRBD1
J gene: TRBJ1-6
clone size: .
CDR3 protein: CASTPGGTAGNSPLHF
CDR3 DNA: TGTGCCAGTACCCCCGGGGGGACAGCGGGCAATTCACCCCTCCACTTT

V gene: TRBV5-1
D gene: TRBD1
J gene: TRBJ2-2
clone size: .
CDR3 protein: CASRFSAGTGYAGELFF
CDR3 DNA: TGCGCCAGCAGATTCTCGGCCGGGACAGGATACGCCGGGGAGCTGTTTTTT

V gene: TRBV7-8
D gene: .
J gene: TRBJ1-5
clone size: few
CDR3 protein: CASSLVRTSSNQPQHF
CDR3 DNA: TGTGCCAGCAGCTTAGTACGGACCTCTAGCAATCAGCCCCAGCATTTT

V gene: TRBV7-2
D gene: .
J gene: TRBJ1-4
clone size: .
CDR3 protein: CASSRGGAANEKLFF
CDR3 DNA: TGTGCCAGCAGCCGGGGGGGCGCGGCGAATGAAAAACTGTTTTTT

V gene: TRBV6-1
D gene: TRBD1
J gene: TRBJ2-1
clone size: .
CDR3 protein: CASRPGGDEQFF
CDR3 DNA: TGTGCCAGCAGGCCAGGGGGTGATGAGCAGTTCTTC

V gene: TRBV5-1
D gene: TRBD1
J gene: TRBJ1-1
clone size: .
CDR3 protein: CASSLRPGQGATEAFF
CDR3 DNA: TGCGCCAGCAGCTTGCGGCCGGGACAGGGGGCTACTGAAGCTTTCTTT

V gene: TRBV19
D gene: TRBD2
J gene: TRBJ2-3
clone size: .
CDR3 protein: CASTRSGVGSTDTQYF
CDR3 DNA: TGTGCCAGTACCCGAAGCGGGGTGGGAAGCACAGATACGCAGTATTTT

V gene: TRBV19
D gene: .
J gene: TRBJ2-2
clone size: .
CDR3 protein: CASSPSDPGELFF
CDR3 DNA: TGTGCCAGTAGTCCCTCGGACCCCGGGGAGCTGTTTTTT

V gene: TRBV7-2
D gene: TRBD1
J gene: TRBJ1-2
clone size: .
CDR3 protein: CASSPDRGRGGYTF
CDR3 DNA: TGTGCCAGCAGCCCGGACAGGGGGCGCGGGGGCTACACCTTC

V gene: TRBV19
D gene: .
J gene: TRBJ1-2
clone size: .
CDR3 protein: CASSTGHLGGYTF
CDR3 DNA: TGTGCCAGTAGTACGGGACACCTGGGAGGCTACACCTTC

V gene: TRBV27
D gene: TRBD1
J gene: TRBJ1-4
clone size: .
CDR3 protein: CASTAGQGEEKLFF
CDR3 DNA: TGTGCCAGCACCGCCGGACAGGGGGAGGAAAAACTGTTTTTT

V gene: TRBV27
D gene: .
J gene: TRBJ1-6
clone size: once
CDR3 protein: CASSLYNSPLHF
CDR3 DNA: TGTGCCAGCAGTTTATATAATTCACCCCTCCACTTT

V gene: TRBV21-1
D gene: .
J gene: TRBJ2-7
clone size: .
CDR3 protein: CASSKGPPGYEQYF
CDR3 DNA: TGTGCCAGCAGCAAAGGGCCCCCTGGATACGAGCAGTACTTC

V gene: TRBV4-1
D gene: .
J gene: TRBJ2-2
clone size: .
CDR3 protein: CASSQELSEANTGELFF
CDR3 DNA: TGCGCCAGCAGCCAAGAATTATCAGAGGCGAACACCGGGGAGCTGTTTTTT

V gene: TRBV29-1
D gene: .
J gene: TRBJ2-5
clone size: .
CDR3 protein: CSVWPGSGETQYF
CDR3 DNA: TGCAGCGTTTGGCCCGGGAGCGGTGAGACCCAGTACTTC

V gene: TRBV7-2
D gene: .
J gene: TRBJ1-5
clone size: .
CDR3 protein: CASSPQPFRTGVNQPQHF
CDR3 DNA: TGTGCCAGCAGCCCTCAGCCCTTCAGGACGGGGGTCAATCAGCCCCAGCATTTT